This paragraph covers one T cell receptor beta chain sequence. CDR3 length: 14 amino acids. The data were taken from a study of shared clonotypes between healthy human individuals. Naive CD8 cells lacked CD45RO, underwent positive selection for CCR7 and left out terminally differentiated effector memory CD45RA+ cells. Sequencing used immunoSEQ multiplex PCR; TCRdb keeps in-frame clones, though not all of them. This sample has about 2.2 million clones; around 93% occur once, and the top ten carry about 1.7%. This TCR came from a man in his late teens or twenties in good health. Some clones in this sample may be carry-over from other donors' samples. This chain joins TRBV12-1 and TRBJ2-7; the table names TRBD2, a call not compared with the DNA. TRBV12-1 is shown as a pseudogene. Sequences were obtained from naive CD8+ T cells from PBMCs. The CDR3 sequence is CASSHRFEDYEQYF. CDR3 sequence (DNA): TGTGCCAGCAGCCACCGATTCGAGGACTACGAGCAGTACTTC.